This T cell receptor (beta chain) was retrieved from a study of CD8 T cells in Susac syndrome. The V and J ends lost 2 bases and 3 bases respectively, with 13 bases between them. This CDR3 has 15 amino acids. Germline V gives CDR1 KGHSH, CDR2 LQKENI. Sequencing targeted TCR beta in blood CD8+ and CD4+ T cells. The authors negatively isolated CD8+ and CD4+ T cells and FACS-enriched TEMRA cells. The RNA input was roughly 0.5 to 1 ug, and it was reverse transcribed with random hexamers. By means of immunoSEQ multiplex PCR, TCR beta CDR3 spanning 54 Vbeta and 13 Jbeta underwent amplification. A single record per CDR3 protein comes from TCRdb applying MiXCR to the immunoSEQ multiplex PCR reads. Seen here are about 200,000 distinct CDR3 sequences, approximately 95% observed once, and the top ten hold 0.1%.

This sequence joins TRBV18 and TRBJ1-2, with D unresolved. The sequenced material came from CD4+ T cells from PBMCs. This receptor was obtained from a human donor in good health. The DNA of the CDR3 is TGTGCCAGCTCACCAGAAGCGGAAGCAGACTATGGCTACACCTTC. Translating it yields CASSPEAEADYGYTF. Combining the CDR3 with reference TRBV18 and TRBJ1-2 gives the whole variable domain NAGVMQNPRHLVRRRGQEARLRCSPMKGHSHVYWYRQLPEEGLKFMVYLQKENIIDESGMPKERFSAEFPKEGPSILRIQQVVRGDSAAYFCASSPEAEADYGYTFGSGTRLTVV.